The T cell receptor beta chain under discussion was sequenced for a study of PD-L1 blockade in urothelial cancer. V lost 3 bases, J lost 0 bases, and 6 bases stayed unmatched. CDR3 length: 16 residues. The V gene's germline CDR1 is SGHRS and CDR2 YFSETQ. Measured with immunoSEQ multiplex PCR; TCRdb has only the in-frame clones, and not every one. Among tens of thousands of clones listed, 75% were seen once. Stated time point: pretreatment peripheral blood. This clonotype was sampled from a man in his sixties or seventies with urothelial cancer. The input for sequencing was PBMCs, taken around atezolizumab (anti-PD-L1) treatment. The chain employs TRBV5-1 and TRBJ2-3; 8 bases are shared with TRBD2. The DNA for the CDR3 is TGCGCCAGCAGCTATGGCTCGGGGGGGAGCACAGATACGCAGTATTTT. Its protein is CASSYGSGGSTDTQYF.